Detailed here is one TCR beta chain. Libraries were prepared by immunoSEQ multiplex PCR; TCRdb keeps only in-frame clonotypes and omits some of them. This sample yields fewer than 350,000 clones, of which roughly nine tenths are seen a single time; roughly 12% belongs to the top ten. In Seattle, patients joined the study during active infection and were tracked longitudinally. The CDR3 sequence is 15 residues long. The V and J ends lost 2 bases and 6 bases respectively, with 13 bases between them. From germline, CDR1 is WSHSY and CDR2 SAAADI. The sample comes from a study of blood T cell repertoires in COVID-19.

The genes are TRBV10-2 and TRBJ1-4, with D uncertain. Sequencing used peripheral blood. The sequence came from a woman aged 25 to 39 with COVID-19, enrolled during active disease. CDR3 in DNA: TGCGCCAGCAGTGAGGAGGGTACAGAGGATGAAAAACTGTTTTTT. Protein sequence: CASSEEGTEDEKLFF.